Below, 28 T cell receptor beta chains from the same sample are listed, as sequenced in a study of T cells in Graves' hyperthyroidism and ophthalmopathy. Authors of the study amplified TCR beta CDR3 regions from RNA transcripts. HTBI primers were used for first-round RT-PCR of the TCR CDR3. A single record per CDR3 protein comes from TCRdb applying MiXCR to the multiplex PCR reads. This table holds about 700,000 distinct CDR3 sequences, roughly 15% found once. The specimen was blood. These receptors came from a woman between 18 and 29 years old with Graves' hyperthyroidism.

This clonotype has a count of ten or more. This chain joins TRBV4-1 and TRBJ2-1; 8 bases align to TRBD1. CDR1 MGHRA and CDR2 YSYEKL come from the germline V gene. The CDR3 is 15 amino acids. The ends lost 4 bases at V and 4 bases at J; junction bases unmatched: 6. This chain's CDR3 is CASSLGGQAYNEQFF. In nucleotides, the CDR3 is TGCGCCAGCAGCCTAGGGGGACAGGCATACAATGAGCAGTTCTTC.

A word on this clonotype: A read error may produce the germline difference seen at one junction end. The V gene is TRBV12-3 or TRBV12-4, the J gene TRBJ2-5; D uncertain. This CDR3 is built from 13 residues. CDR3 amino acids: CAGRKANQETQYF. CDR3 coding DNA: TGTGCCGGCAGGAAAGCGAACCAAGAGACCCAGTACTTC.

This chain joins TRBV19 and TRBJ2-1; no clear D. The CDR3 loop spans 12 amino acids. V lost 5 bases, J lost 4 bases, and 6 bases lay in between. CDR1 LNHDA and CDR2 SQIVND come from the germline V gene (reference sequence). The CDR3 sequence is CASSRFYNEQFF. As DNA, the CDR3 is TGTGCCAGTAGTCGGTTTTACAATGAGCAGTTCTTC.

This clonotype was counted a few times. This chain uses TRBV19 with TRBJ1-2; D gene uncertain. Germline CDR1 is LNHDA and CDR2 is SQIVND (reference sequence). The ends were cut back, 3 bases at V and 8 bases at J, with 10 bases in the middle. The CDR3 spans 12 residues. The CDR3 DNA reads as TGTGCCAGTAGTATGAGAGAAGTAGGCTACACCTTC. Protein: CASSMREVGYTF.

This clonotype was seen at least ten times. The chain carries TRBV11-2 and TRBJ2-7; 9 bases are shared with TRBD1. Germline lookup yields CDR1 SGHAT and CDR2 FQNNGV. J was trimmed by 5 bases and V by 3 bases; bases with no gene match: 5. The CDR3 is 14 amino acids. In nucleotides, the CDR3 is TGTGCCAGCAGCTTCCGGGACAGGGACCACGAGCAGTACTTC. This gives the protein CASSFRDRDHEQYF.

This clonotype was seen at least ten times. The chain links TRBV2 to TRBJ2-7, with TRBD1 identical over 7 bases. The CDR3 consists of 14 residues. V was clipped by 7 bases and J by 3 bases; unmatched bases: 9. Looked up from germline, CDR1 is SNHLY and CDR2 is FYNNEI. CDR3 coding DNA: TGTGCCAGCACCGGGACAGTTTCTGACTACGAGCAGTACTTC. Protein sequence: CASTGTVSDYEQYF.

Many counts were recorded for this clonotype. V is TRBV6-2 or TRBV6-3 and J is TRBJ2-7, with TRBD2 matching 8 bases. Trimming cost V 6 bases and J 5 bases; bases outside gene matches: 6. This CDR3 comprises 13 residues. Germline V gene data show CDR1 as MNHEY and CDR2 as SVGEGT. CDR3 region: CASRGLDSHEQYF. For the CDR3, the DNA is TGTGCCAGCAGGGGACTAGATTCCCACGAGCAGTACTTC.

The rearrangement links TRBV5-1 to TRBJ2-4, with D possibly TRBD1 on 5 matching bases. V was shortened by 6 bases and J by 8 bases, with 18 bases between the two germline ends. Per the germline V gene, CDR1 is SGHRS and CDR2 is YFSETQ. The CDR3 length is 14 residues. The CDR3 reads CASNPGKETDIQYF. CDR3 in DNA: TGCGCCAGCAACCCAGGGAAAGAAACGGACATTCAGTACTTC.

In this sample, this clonotype turned up many times. The CDR3 nucleotides read TGTGCCAGCAGCTTAGGTTCAGCGAGCTCCTACGAGCAGTACTTC. This encodes CASSLGSASSYEQYF. The chain carries TRBV7-2 and TRBJ2-7; no reliable D call. The germline V gene encodes CDR1 SGHTA and CDR2 FQGNSA. Between the trimmed V and J ends, which lost 1 base and 0 bases, there was a span of 10 bases. CDR3 length: 15 residues.

J is TRBJ1-5 and V is TRBV28; tentatively, D is TRBD1 (6 bases). CDR1 and CDR2 from the germline V gene are MDHEN and SYDVKM. The CDR3 is 14 residues long. Trimming took off 5 bases at V and 4 bases at J, with 12 bases between the two ends. The CDR3 sequence: CASSPGVWNQPQHF. In DNA, the CDR3 is TGTGCCAGCAGTCCAGGGGTGTGGAATCAGCCCCAGCATTTT. The entire variable domain, with the rest obtained from reference TRBV28 and TRBJ1-5, is as follows: DVKVTQSSRYLVKRTGEKVFLECVQDMDHENMFWYRQDPGLGLRLIYFSYDVKMKEKGDIPEGYSVSREKKERFSLILESASTNQTSMYLCASSPGVWNQPQHFGDGTRLSIL.

This sequence joins TRBV9 and TRBJ2-1; no reliable D call. CDR3 size: 13 residues. Germline-derived CDR1 and CDR2 are SGDLS and YYNGEE. Between the trimmed V and J ends, which lost 0 bases and 12 bases, there was a span of 13 bases. The CDR3 protein is CASSVDSLHGQFF. CDR3 coding DNA: TGTGCCAGCAGCGTAGATTCCCTACATGGGCAGTTCTTC.

Many counts were recorded for this clonotype. This sequence joins TRBV30 and TRBJ1-1, with D uncertain. The ends were cut back, 2 bases at V and 8 bases at J, with 12 bases in the middle. The CDR3 length is 12 residues. Per germline, CDR1 GTSNPN and CDR2 SVGIG (reference sequence). In nucleotides, the CDR3 is TGTGCCTGGAGTCTGTCGGCAACAGAAGCTTTCTTT. Translated, it gives CAWSLSATEAFF. The full variable domain, in which reference TRBV30 and TRBJ1-1 provide the parts outside the CDR3, is SQTIHQWPATLVQPVGSPLSLECTVEGTSNPNLYWYRQAAGRGLQLLFYSVGIGQISSEVPQNLSASRPQDRQFILSSKKLLLSDSGFYLCAWSLSATEAFFGQGTRLTVV.

This clonotype was counted ten times or more. The chain links TRBV29-1 to TRBJ2-5; D is unclear. CDR1 SQVTM and CDR2 ANQGSEA come from the germline V gene. This CDR3 is 12 amino acids long. V lost 3 bases to trimming and J lost 2 bases, with 7 bases between them. CDR3 in DNA: TGCAGCGTTGAGCGGTCTCAAGAGACCCAGTACTTC. Amino acids: CSVERSQETQYF.

Ten or more counts support this clonotype. This chain uses TRBV29-1 with TRBJ2-3; 7 nucleotides agree with TRBD1. This CDR3 has 13 amino acids. V gave up 6 bases and J gave up 0 bases; unmatched junction bases: 3. Germline V CDR1 and CDR2: SQVTM, ANQGSEA. The CDR3 DNA sequence: TGCAGCGTGATACAGGGGAGCACAGATACGCAGTATTTT. It codes for CSVIQGSTDTQYF.

The chain carries TRBV9 and TRBJ2-4; TRBD2 matches 8 bases. V was clipped by 2 bases and J by 1 base; unmatched bases: 2. The CDR3 is 15 residues long. CDR1 SGDLS and CDR2 YYNGEE come from the germline V gene. CDR3 sequence: CASSVSGIAKNIQYF. CDR3 nucleotides: TGTGCCAGCAGCGTTAGCGGGATTGCCAAAAACATTCAGTACTTC.

This clonotype has ten or more counts. This sequence joins TRBV6-1 and TRBJ1-2, with D possibly matching TRBD1 (5 bases). This CDR3 comprises 15 residues. Trimming took 2 bases from V and 7 from J, leaving 17 bases between them. Germline CDR1 and CDR2: MNHNS and SASEGT. This CDR3 reads CASSERQYSNRGYTF. The CDR3, as DNA: TGTGCCAGCAGTGAAAGACAGTACAGTAATCGTGGCTACACCTTC.

The chain combines TRBV4-2 with TRBJ2-1, with 12 bases matching TRBD2. The CDR3 consists of 15 residues. J was trimmed by 7 bases and V by 5 bases; bases with no gene match: 6. Germline CDR1 and CDR2: LGHNA and YNFKEQ. As DNA, the CDR3 is TGTGCCAGCAGCACAACTAGCGGGAGGTTAAATGAGCAGTTCTTC. Translating gives CASSTTSGRLNEQFF.

The J gene is TRBJ1-4, the V gene TRBV6-1, with D hard to call. Germline V gives CDR1 MNHNS, CDR2 SASEGT. Deletions cut 5 bases from V and 7 bases from J, with 17 bases between. This CDR3 region has 15 residues. The chain's CDR3 is CASSTGRTSGEKLFF. The CDR3 region has the DNA TGTGCCAGCAGTACCGGGCGAACGAGCGGTGAAAAACTGTTTTTT.

This clonotype has a count of ten or more. The V gene is TRBV20-1, the J gene TRBJ2-7, with 8 bases matching TRBD1. Germline CDR1 DFQATT, CDR2 SNEGSKA (reference sequence). This CDR3 spans 14 amino acids. V gave up 3 bases and J gave up 2 bases; unmatched junction bases: 6. CDR3 DNA sequence: TGCAGTGCTAGGGAGACAGGGGTCCCCTACGAGCAGTACTTC. This codes for CSARETGVPYEQYF.

This clonotype came up a few times. The gene calls are TRBV12-5 and TRBJ2-7; 10 bases map to TRBD1. Per germline, CDR1 LGHNT and CDR2 FRNRAP. V shed 3 bases and J 7 bases; nucleotides not matched to a gene: 9. The CDR3 runs to 15 residues. The CDR3 is CASGFWTGGDVEQYF. The CDR3 DNA sequence: TGTGCTAGTGGTTTCTGGACAGGGGGGGACGTGGAGCAGTACTTC.

In its sample, this clonotype was seen many times. This chain uses TRBV6-1 with TRBJ1-4; perhaps TRBD1 as D (5 bases). The CDR3 extends over 13 amino acids. The V end was cut by 5 bases, the J end by 2 bases, with 6 bases between. Germline values: CDR1 MNHNS, CDR2 SASEGT. CDR3 protein: CASSRDTNEKLFF. The CDR3 bases are TGTGCCAGCAGTCGGGACACTAATGAAAAACTGTTTTTT.

CDR3 sequence (DNA): TGCGCCAGTACGGGCGGGGCCTCCTACGAGCAGTACTTC. Protein product: CASTGGASYEQYF. The chain combines TRBV10-2 with TRBJ2-7, with a tentative D call TRBD2 (6 bases). The CDR3 totals 13 residues. The V end was cut by 9 bases, the J end by 0 bases, with 12 bases between. Germline V gives CDR1 WSHSY, CDR2 SAAADI.

This clonotype was detected many times. The chain is built from TRBV30 and TRBJ1-2, with no clear D. Germline V gives CDR1 GTSNPN, CDR2 SVGIG (reference sequence). V lost 0 bases, J lost 8 bases, and 19 bases lay in between. The CDR3 sequence is 15 residues long. The DNA of the CDR3 is TGTGCCTGGAGTGTACTTCTTCCAGGTGTTAGAGGCTACACCTTC. It translates to CAWSVLLPGVRGYTF.

This clonotype was picked up many times. The chain recombines TRBV18 with TRBJ2-2; D is perhaps TRBD1 (6 bases). CDR1 KGHSH and CDR2 LQKENI come from the germline V gene. V was shortened by 2 bases and J by 4 bases, with 11 bases between the two germline ends. CDR3 length: 15 residues. DNA for the CDR3: TGTGCCAGCTCACCAAGGGGGATGAGCACCGGGGAGCTGTTTTTT. Protein sequence: CASSPRGMSTGELFF.

In its sample, this clonotype was seen many times. The chain employs TRBV5-1 and TRBJ2-7; 14 positions match TRBD2. Germline trimming cut 4 bases from V and 0 bases from J; bases unmatched to any gene: 6. CDR1 and CDR2 from the germline V gene are SGHRS and YFSETQ. This CDR3 region has 17 residues. The CDR3 DNA reads TGCGCCAGCAGCGGGACTAGCGGGAGAGTCAACTCCTACGAGCAGTACTTC. Translating gives CASSGTSGRVNSYEQYF.

This clonotype was observed at least ten times. The chain links TRBV5-1 to TRBJ2-7; D gene unclear. V was shortened by 7 bases and J by 0 bases, with 8 bases between the two germline ends. The CDR3 is 12 residues long. Germline V gives CDR1 SGHRS, CDR2 YFSETQ. The CDR3 here is CASSPFSYEQYF. The CDR3 nucleotides read TGCGCCAGCTCTCCCTTCTCCTACGAGCAGTACTTC.

This clonotype was seen many times. The rearrangement uses TRBV27 and TRBJ2-7; 13 bases fit TRBD2. J lost 4 bases, V lost 5 bases, and 8 bases had no gene match. The CDR3 is 16 amino acids. In germline, CDR1 is MNHEY, CDR2 SMNVEV (reference sequence). The CDR3 sequence: CASSHVGTSGKYEQYF. The CDR3 nucleotides read TGTGCCAGCAGTCACGTCGGGACTAGCGGGAAGTACGAGCAGTACTTC.

This clonotype showed up many times. The V and J genes are TRBV2 and TRBJ1-2, with TRBD1 matching over 11 bases. The CDR3 is 15 amino acids. V trimming: 2 bases; J trimming: 6 bases; junction bases outside the gene matches: 5. The germline V gene has CDR1 SNHLY and CDR2 FYNNEI. The CDR3 region is CASSERWDRGNGYTF. Here the CDR3 DNA reads TGTGCCAGCAGTGAACGGTGGGACAGGGGGAATGGCTACACCTTC.